A single T cell receptor (beta chain) is shown here with its context. PCR employed 60 Vbeta and 13 Jbeta primers. Sequencing was performed with immunoSEQ multiplex PCR; in TCRdb, only in-frame clones are kept and a portion is missing. The sample lists 170,000 or so clones, approximately 84% occurring once. Trimming stripped 1 base from V and 2 bases from J, with 15 bases between. The CDR3 length is 17 residues. Looked up from germline, CDR1 is SGHTA and CDR2 is FQGNSA. This sample is drawn from a study of cytomegalovirus exposure and HLA in healthy donors. Sequences were obtained from PBMCs. The clonotype was recovered from a boy aged 2 to 10 in good health and CMV-seronegative. This chain uses TRBV7-2 with TRBJ1-3; D is unresolved. In DNA, the CDR3 is TGTGCCAGCAGCTTAGAAGGAGGGTTGAGGACTGGAAACACCATATATTTT. This sequence encodes CASSLEGGLRTGNTIYF.